The rows below give T cell receptor beta chains drawn from one sample of a study of technical replicates of blood from several donors. TCRdb's table, derived via immunoSEQ multiplex PCR, lists solely in-frame clones and lacks some. The table lists 50,000 to 70,000 clones, 90% to 95% of them singletons. Source material: PBMCs. Receptor source: a human donor in good health. Some clones in this sample may be carry-over from other donors' samples. CDR3s include the opening cysteine and the closing phenylalanine or tryptophan. A D gene is named only where the DNA matches it firmly. Clone size is given for some rows only: seen once, a few or many times, or a class if the clone is expanded.

J gene | CDR3 length | D gene | V gene | clone size | CDR3 protein | CDR3 DNA
TRBJ1-3 | 15 | NA | TRBV18 | NA | CASSPTDPSGNTIYF | TGTGCCAGCTCACCGACAGACCCCTCTGGAAACACCATATATTTT
TRBJ1-2 | 14 | NA | TRBV6-1 | few | CASSELQASYGYTF | TGTGCCAGCAGTGAACTACAGGCTTCCTATGGCTACACCTTC
TRBJ2-1 | 17 | NA | TRBV4-2 | NA | CASSQNRRSSGYNEQFF | TGTGCCAGCAGCCAAAATCGTCGCTCGAGCGGCTACAATGAGCAGTTCTTC
TRBJ1-5 | 14 | TRBD1 | TRBV6-5 | NA | CASSYGRGHQPQHF | TGTGCCAGCAGTTACGGCAGGGGGCATCAGCCCCAGCATTTT
TRBJ2-7 | 14 | TRBD1 | TRBV29-1 | NA | CSVEVGDRGYEQYF | TGCAGCGTTGAGGTAGGGGACAGGGGTTACGAGCAGTACTTC
TRBJ2-7 | 14 | TRBD2 | TRBV5-6 | once | CASSYSGIPYEQYF | TGTGCCAGCAGCTATAGCGGGATCCCCTACGAGCAGTACTTC
TRBJ1-4 | 13 | NA | TRBV7-9 | NA | CASSFDTGVKLFF | TGTGCCAGCAGCTTCGATACGGGAGTAAAACTGTTTTTT
TRBJ1-1 | 15 | NA | TRBV6-5 | NA | CASSYSGGEGTEAFF | TGTGCCAGCAGTTACTCCGGAGGGGAGGGGACTGAAGCTTTCTTT
TRBJ1-2 | 14 | TRBD1 | TRBV6-1 | NA | CASRRIGTDRGYTF | TGTGCCAGCAGAAGGATCGGGACAGACCGTGGCTACACCTTC
TRBJ2-7 | 14 | NA | TRBV4-1 | NA | CASSQNDRTYEQYF | TGCGCCAGCAGCCAAAACGACAGGACCTACGAGCAGTACTTC
TRBJ2-7 | 12 | NA | TRBV7-9 | NA | CASSIYSYEQYF | TGTGCCAGCAGCATCTATAGCTACGAGCAGTACTTC
TRBJ2-2 | 16 | NA | TRBV5-1 | NA | CASNLVVRGDTGELFF | TGCGCCAGCAACTTGGTGGTCAGGGGGGACACCGGGGAGCTGTTTTTT
TRBJ1-1 | 15 | NA | TRBV10-1 | NA | CASSDRRGGGTEAFF | TGCGCCAGCAGTGACAGGCGAGGGGGTGGAACTGAAGCTTTCTTT
TRBJ1-4 | 17 | NA | TRBV18 | NA | CASSPWAGQSTNEKLFF | TGTGCCAGCTCACCTTGGGCTGGGCAGTCAACTAATGAAAAACTGTTTTTT
TRBJ1-2 | 12 | TRBD1 | TRBV7-9 | few | CASSPWTGNYTF | TGTGCCAGCAGCCCCTGGACAGGGAACTACACCTTC
TRBJ1-5 | 18 | NA | TRBV7-4 | NA | CASSQGRVPQGISQPQHF | TGTGCCAGCAGCCAGGGGAGGGTCCCCCAGGGCATCTCTCAGCCCCAGCATTTT
TRBJ2-5 | 16 | TRBD2 | TRBV4-1 | NA | CASSQGHSGRTETQYF | TGCGCCAGCAGCCAAGGTCACTCCGGGAGGACGGAGACCCAGTACTTC
TRBJ2-3 | 13 | NA | TRBV7-6 | once | CASSSRLERTQYF | TGTGCCAGCAGCTCCAGACTGGAGCGTACGCAGTATTTT
TRBJ2-5 | 16 | TRBD1 | TRBV4-2 | NA | CASSQDGTGVRETQYF | TGTGCCAGCAGCCAAGACGGGACAGGGGTTAGGGAGACCCAGTACTTC
TRBJ1-6 | 15 | TRBD1 | TRBV7-9 | NA | CASSTRDSLGSPLHF | TGTGCCAGCAGCACCCGGGACAGTTTGGGGTCACCCCTCCACTTT
TRBJ2-2 | 16 | NA | TRBV10-3 | NA | CAISEHGGQTAGELFF | TGTGCCATCAGTGAGCACGGGGGGCAGACTGCCGGGGAGCTGTTTTTT
TRBJ1-6 | 14 | NA | TRBV6-1 | NA | CASSESGSKSPLHF | TGTGCCAGCAGTGAATCGGGGAGTAAATCACCCCTCCACTTT
TRBJ2-7 | 16 | NA | TRBV9 | NA | CASSYNPGQSSYEQYF | TGTGCCAGCAGCTACAATCCGGGACAAAGCTCCTACGAGCAGTACTTC
TRBJ2-3 | 18 | TRBD2 | TRBV7-2 | NA | CASSFNLGLAGGLDTQYF | TGTGCCAGCAGCTTCAACCTGGGACTAGCGGGGGGGCTGGATACGCAGTATTTT
TRBJ1-6 | 16 | NA | TRBV4-3 | NA | CASSQGLGRVDSPLHF | TGCGCCAGCAGCCAGGGCCTGGGGCGCGTGGATTCACCCCTCCACTTT
TRBJ2-5 | 14 | TRBD2 | TRBV5-4 | NA | CASSSGTSEETQYF | TGTGCCAGCAGCTCCGGGACTAGCGAAGAGACCCAGTACTTC
TRBJ2-3 | 13 | NA | TRBV29-1 | once | CSVVLVTADTQYF | TGCAGCGTTGTACTAGTAACGGCAGATACGCAGTATTTT
TRBJ2-2 | 16 | TRBD2 | TRBV19 | NA | CASSIYGTSLGGELFF | TGTGCCAGTAGTATTTACGGGACTAGTCTAGGCGGGGAGCTGTTTTTT
TRBJ1-5 | 16 | NA | TRBV4-2 | NA | CASSQEFGNSYQPQHF | TGTGCCAGCAGCCAAGAGTTCGGGAATAGTTATCAGCCCCAGCATTTT
TRBJ2-5 | 15 | NA | TRBV5-1 | NA | CASSPSGGRSETQYF | TGCGCCAGCTCCCCCTCCGGCGGAAGGTCAGAGACCCAGTACTTC
TRBJ1-4 | 13 | NA | TRBV27 | NA | CASSPRQNEKLFF | TGTGCCAGCAGTCCGAGACAGAATGAAAAACTGTTTTTT
TRBJ2-1 | 12 | NA | TRBV9 | NA | CASSVDQGEQFF | TGTGCCAGCAGCGTAGATCAGGGCGAGCAGTTCTTC
TRBJ1-3 | 12 | NA | TRBV30 | once | CAWRDFGNTIYF | TGTGCCTGGCGGGACTTTGGAAACACCATATATTTT
TRBJ2-7 | 12 | NA | TRBV7-3 | NA | CASSPDGVEQYF | TGTGCCAGCAGCCCAGACGGGGTCGAGCAGTACTTC
TRBJ1-3 | 16 | TRBD1 | TRBV6-6 | NA | CATRGPSKRDGNTIYF | TGTGCAACTAGGGGGCCTTCTAAGAGGGATGGAAACACCATATATTTT
TRBJ1-2 | 14 | NA | TRBV7-2 | NA | CASSSRVVNYGYTF | TGTGCCAGCAGTTCCAGGGTTGTTAACTATGGCTACACCTTC
TRBJ2-7 | 16 | NA | TRBV11-2 | NA | CASSLGAQGGAYEQYF | TGTGCCAGCAGCTTAGGGGCACAGGGCGGAGCCTACGAGCAGTACTTC
TRBJ1-6 | 13 | NA | TRBV18 | NA | CASSRMRDSPLHF | TGTGCCAGCTCCCGCATGAGGGATTCACCCCTCCACTTT
TRBJ2-2 | 15 | TRBD2 | TRBV27 | few | CASSFGGSGVGELFF | TGTGCCAGCAGTTTCGGCGGGAGCGGGGTCGGGGAGCTGTTTTTT
TRBJ1-1 | 19 | TRBD1 | TRBV2 | NA | CASSEAWTGALLLNTEAFF | TGTGCCAGCAGTGAAGCCTGGACAGGGGCCCTGCTATTGAACACTGAAGCTTTCTTT
TRBJ2-1 | 16 | TRBD2 | TRBV7-2 | NA | CASSLGGTSGRNEQFF | TGTGCCAGCAGCTTAGGGGGGACTAGCGGGAGGAATGAGCAGTTCTTC
TRBJ1-3 | 17 | TRBD1 | TRBV5-6 | NA | CASSLGGTGTSGNTIYF | TGTGCCAGCAGCTTGGGAGGGACAGGGACCTCTGGAAACACCATATATTTT
TRBJ2-5 | 13 | NA | TRBV7-2 | NA | CASSRTFQETQYF | TGTGCCAGCAGCCGGACTTTCCAAGAGACCCAGTACTTC
TRBJ2-1 | 16 | TRBD2 | TRBV11-3 | NA | CASSTGLAGTLNEQFF | TGTGCCAGCAGCACAGGACTAGCGGGAACTCTCAATGAGCAGTTCTTC
TRBJ2-1 | 16 | NA | TRBV4-2 | NA | CASSLEGLRGFNEQFF | TGTGCCAGCAGCCTGGAGGGACTCCGAGGGTTCAATGAGCAGTTCTTC
TRBJ2-3 | 18 | TRBD2 | TRBV4-2 | NA | CASSQSASGGSSTDTQYF | TGTGCCAGCAGCCAGTCGGCCAGCGGGGGGTCTAGCACAGATACGCAGTATTTT
TRBJ2-3 | 14 | NA | TRBV15 | NA | CATSTPQLGGDRYF | TGTGCCACCAGCACCCCCCAGCTAGGCGGGGATCGGTATTTT
TRBJ2-7 | 15 | NA | TRBV4-3 | medium-sized | CASSQDITGNYEQYF | TGCGCCAGCAGCCAAGATATTACGGGAAACTACGAGCAGTACTTC
TRBJ2-2 | 15 | TRBD1 | TRBV9 | NA | CASSVGGQGTGELFF | TGTGCCAGCAGCGTAGGTGGACAGGGTACCGGGGAGCTGTTTTTT
TRBJ2-1 | 16 | NA | TRBV6-4 | NA | CASSDRVTVSYNEQFF | TGTGCCAGCAGTGACCGAGTGACAGTCTCCTACAATGAGCAGTTCTTC
TRBJ2-2 | 14 | TRBD2 | TRBV5-1 | NA | CASSLTSGTGELFF | TGCGCCAGCAGCTTGACTAGCGGCACCGGGGAGCTGTTTTTT
TRBJ1-6 | 14 | TRBD1 | TRBV5-6 | NA | CASRRDSPDSPLHF | TGTGCCAGCAGGAGGGACAGCCCTGATTCACCCCTCCACTTT